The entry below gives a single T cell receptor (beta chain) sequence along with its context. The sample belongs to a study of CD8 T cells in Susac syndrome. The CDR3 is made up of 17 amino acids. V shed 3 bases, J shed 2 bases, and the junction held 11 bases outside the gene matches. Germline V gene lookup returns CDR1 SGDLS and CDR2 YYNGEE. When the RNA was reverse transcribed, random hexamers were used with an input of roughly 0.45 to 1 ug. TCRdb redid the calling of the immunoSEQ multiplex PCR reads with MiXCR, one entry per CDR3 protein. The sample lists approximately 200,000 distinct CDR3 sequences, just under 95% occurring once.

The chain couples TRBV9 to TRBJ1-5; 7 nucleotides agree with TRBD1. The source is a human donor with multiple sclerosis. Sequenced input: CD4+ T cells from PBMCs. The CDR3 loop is CASSADRRLLGNQPQHF. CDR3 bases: TGTGCCAGCAGCGCGGACAGGCGACTTCTGGGCAATCAGCCCCAGCATTTT.